This T cell receptor (beta chain) was observed in a study of blood T cell repertoires in COVID-19. For the study at large: Specimens from acute and convalescent COVID-19 originated in the United States, Italy and Spain.

Assay used: immunoSEQ multiplex PCR; TCRdb lists only in-frame clones, some missing. The table lists around 270,000 clones, around nine tenths of them singletons. Per germline, CDR1 SGHTA and CDR2 FQGNSA. Trimming took 5 bases from V and 4 from J, leaving 20 bases between them. This CDR3 is built from 16 residues. The source is a middle-aged man with acute or convalescent COVID-19. Sequenced material: peripheral blood. This chain links TRBV7-2 with TRBJ1-1, with D perhaps matching TRBD1 (5 bases). The CDR3 DNA sequence: TGTGCCAGCAGCGCCCTAAGCTACGGGGGAGGCACTGAAGCTTTCTTT. Translation gives CASSALSYGGGTEAFF.